Shown below are 14 T cell receptor beta chains from a single sample sequenced in a study of blood T cell repertoires in COVID-19. Method: immunoSEQ multiplex PCR; TCRdb's copy keeps in-frame clones and lacks some. The table has a few hundred thousand clones, 80% to 90% seen once. The specimen was PBMCs or T cells enriched from blood (not recorded which). The receptors were gathered from a woman between 18 and 29 years old who had recovered from COVID-19.

CDR3 nucleotides: TGTGCCAGCTCCCCTGGGACTTCTGTCGAGCAGTACTTC. Translating it yields CASSPGTSVEQYF. This chain links TRBV18 with TRBJ2-7; D is perhaps TRBD2 (6 bases). CDR1 KGHSH and CDR2 LQKENI come from the germline V gene. Trimming took off 6 bases at V and 6 bases at J, with 15 bases between the two ends. The CDR3 sequence is 13 residues long.

The chain carries TRBV5-1 and TRBJ1-5; 7 nucleotides align to TRBD1. The CDR3 has 15 residues. Germline lookup yields CDR1 SGHRS and CDR2 YFSETQ. V gave up 4 bases and J gave up 2 bases; unmatched junction bases: 6. The CDR3 DNA reads as TGCGCCAGCAGCGATGGGACAGAAGGCAATCAGCCCCAGCATTTT. It codes for CASSDGTEGNQPQHF. The full variable domain, completed using reference TRBV5-1 and TRBJ1-5, is KAGVTQTPRYLIKTRGQQVTLSCSPISGHRSVSWYQQTPGQGLQFLFEYFSETQRNKGNFPGRFSGRQFSNSRSEMNVSTLELGDSALYLCASSDGTEGNQPQHFGDGTRLSIL.

This clone was seen a single time. The chain joins TRBV27 to TRBJ2-5; D is perhaps TRBD1 (5 bases). CDR1 and CDR2 from the germline V gene are MNHEY and SMNVEV (reference sequence). V lost 5 bases, J lost 4 bases, and 5 bases lay in between. The CDR3 loop spans 11 amino acids. This CDR3 reads CASSTGETQYF. The CDR3 DNA reads as TGTGCCAGCAGTACAGGAGAGACCCAGTACTTC.

The rearrangement joins TRBV30 to TRBJ1-1, with 7 nucleotides matching TRBD1. There are 13 residues in the CDR3. V lost 2 bases and J lost 4; bases outside the gene matches: 4. Looked up from germline, CDR1 is GTSNPN and CDR2 is SVGIG (reference sequence). CDR3 bases: TGTGCCTGGAGTACAGGGGTAGTCACTGAAGCTTTCTTT. This gives the protein CAWSTGVVTEAFF.

This clone has just one count. The gene calls are TRBV28 and TRBJ1-5; no reliable D call. CDR1 MDHEN and CDR2 SYDVKM come from the germline V gene. Trimming shortened V by 3 bases and J by 4 bases, and 10 bases separated the two germline ends. The CDR3 is 14 residues long. The CDR3 is CASSFPRRNQPQHF. Here the CDR3 DNA reads TGTGCCAGCAGTTTCCCCCGCAGGAATCAGCCCCAGCATTTT.

CDR3 loop: CATQWEWNQPQHF. The CDR3 region has the DNA TGTGCCACCCAATGGGAGTGGAATCAGCCCCAGCATTTT. The chain is built from TRBV19 and TRBJ1-5; the D is unclear. The V gene's germline CDR1 is LNHDA and CDR2 SQIVND (reference sequence). The CDR3 is 13 residues long. V shed 10 bases and J shed 4 bases, with 14 bases lying between them.

The chain is built from TRBV7-9 and TRBJ1-2, with 9 nucleotides matching TRBD1. V lost 6 bases and J lost 5; bases outside the gene matches: 4. Germline values: CDR1 SEHNR, CDR2 FQNEAQ (reference sequence). The length of the CDR3 is 13 residues. Here the CDR3 reads CASRGTGWYGYTF. The CDR3 DNA reads as TGTGCCAGCAGAGGGACAGGGTGGTATGGCTACACCTTC.

The gene calls are TRBV27 and TRBJ2-6; TRBD1 might be the D (5 bases). V shed 7 bases and J shed 9 bases, with 10 bases lying between them. The CDR3 is 12 residues long. Germline V gene lookup returns CDR1 MNHEY and CDR2 SMNVEV (reference sequence). The CDR3 coding sequence is TGTGCCAGCAAAGGGGTCGGCAACGTCCTGACTTTC. Translation gives CASKGVGNVLTF.

The chain carries TRBV3-1 (or the pseudogene TRBV3-2) and TRBJ2-1; the match to TRBD1 covers 10 bases. CDR1 and CDR2 from the germline V gene are LGHDT and YNNKEL (reference sequence). CDR3 length: 16 amino acids. Trimming cost V 4 bases and J 8 bases; bases outside gene matches: 11. The CDR3 coding sequence is TGTGCCAGCAGCCTGACGGGACAGGGGAGTTGGCATGAGCAGTTCTTC. Residues: CASSLTGQGSWHEQFF.

The chain has TRBV3-1 (or the pseudogene TRBV3-2) and TRBJ2-1; TRBD2 agrees at 9 bases. V was pared by 1 base and J by 9 bases, with 13 bases of the junction left unmatched. The CDR3 spans 17 residues. CDR1 and CDR2 (germline): LGHDT, YNNKEL (reference sequence). The chain's CDR3 is CASSQGLAGAWEGEQFF. DNA of the CDR3: TGTGCCAGCAGCCAAGGCTTAGCGGGGGCCTGGGAAGGTGAGCAGTTCTTC.

The rearrangement uses TRBV10-1 and TRBJ1-1, with 10 bases fitting TRBD1. The CDR3 runs to 15 residues. V dropped 5 bases and J dropped 3; count of bases not matched to a gene: 6. Germline CDR1 WNHNN, CDR2 SYGVQD (reference sequence). Here the CDR3 reads CASSLSGTGDTEAFF. The CDR3 nucleotides are TGCGCCAGCAGTCTCTCCGGGACAGGGGACACTGAAGCTTTCTTT.

This chain uses TRBV12-3 or TRBV12-4 with TRBJ1-6; D not certain. The CDR3 consists of 13 residues. V lost 8 bases to trimming and J lost 6 bases, with 11 bases between them. CDR3 amino acids: CASSRGGNSPLHF. CDR3 coding DNA: TGTGCCAGCTCCCGCGGTGGTAATTCACCCCTCCACTTT.

The rearrangement uses TRBV11-2 and TRBJ2-6, with D hard to call. This CDR3 has 15 amino acids. The germline V and J ends were trimmed by 2 bases and 0 bases, with 5 bases remaining between them. Germline-derived CDR1 and CDR2 are SGHAT and FQNNGV. The CDR3 region is CASSLLRSGANVLTF. The CDR3, as DNA: TGTGCCAGCAGCTTACTCCGCTCTGGGGCCAACGTCCTGACTTTC. Drawing the rest from reference TRBV11-2 and TRBJ2-6, the complete variable domain is EAGVAQSPRYKIIEKRQSVAFWCNPISGHATLYWYQQILGQGPKLLIQFQNNGVVDDSQLPKDRFSAERLKGVDSTLKIQPAKLEDSAVYLCASSLLRSGANVLTFGAGSRLTVL.

The CDR3 DNA is TGCAGCGTTGTGGGAGGGAAGGGGGACGAGCAGTACTTC. It yields the protein CSVVGGKGDEQYF. The genes are TRBV29-1 and TRBJ2-7, with D possibly matching TRBD2 (7 bases). The CDR3 totals 13 residues. The V gene lost 4 bases and the J gene lost 5 bases, with 15 bases spanning the gap. Germline V gene sequence: CDR1 SQVTM, CDR2 ANQGSEA.